This TCR beta chain appears in the sequencing data of a study of blood T cell repertoires in COVID-19. Overall study: Collection of acute and convalescent COVID-19 samples took place in the United States, Italy and Spain. Sample material is recorded as cDNA or gDNA derived from T cells, B-cell-depleted T cells, or PBMCs.

How the authors handled the data: Estimates of nucleated cell counts were drawn from the amplification of reference gene primers. The repertoire was sequenced with immunoSEQ multiplex PCR; TCRdb's copy has only in-frame clones and lacks some. V, J and clone size reflect that table, while D and trimming were determined from the DNA. Counted here are 60,000 to 65,000 clones, 85% to 90% occurring once; the ten biggest clones make up approximately 8%. The CDR3 extends over 15 amino acids. Germline trimming cut 5 bases from V and 3 bases from J; bases unmatched to any gene: 7. Germline CDR1 and CDR2: MNHEY and SMNVEV (reference sequence).

The receptor was isolated from a human donor with active COVID-19. The donor label of this sample is uncertain. This chain uses TRBV27 with TRBJ2-3; the match to TRBD2 covers 8 bases. Sequencing was done on a sample of peripheral blood. The CDR3 protein is CASSPLGTSTDTQYF. As DNA, the CDR3 is TGTGCCAGCAGTCCCTTAGGGACTAGTACAGATACGCAGTATTTT.